The T cell receptor (beta chain) under discussion was sequenced for a study of shared clonotypes between healthy human individuals. Here immunoSEQ multiplex PCR was the method, and the copy in TCRdb shows in-frame clones only, minus some. This sample has 2,500,000 or so clones, with just under 95% found just once. General study points: Rarefaction gave evidence that sorted-subset sequencing remained incomplete despite large depth.

This CDR3 region has 15 residues. The ends were cut back, 3 bases at V and 3 bases at J, with 12 bases in the middle. Germline V lookup: CDR1 LNHNV, CDR2 YYDKDF (reference sequence). This clone was detected once. As yet, its antigen is unknown. The sequenced sample was naive CD4+ T cells from PBMCs. Indicated subset: CD45RA+ positively selected. The source is a man between 18 and 35 years old in good health. Some clones in this sample may be carry-over from other donors' samples. The chain recombines TRBV15 with TRBJ1-5; D remains ambiguous. CDR3 coding DNA: TGTGCCACCAGCAGCTTAGAGGGATTCAATCAGCCCCAGCATTTT. Residues: CATSSLEGFNQPQHF.